The TCR beta chain described here comes from a study of cytomegalovirus exposure and HLA in healthy donors. General study findings and limits: In a later analysis, most CMV-associated TCR beta chains appeared HLA-restricted. The HLA-A and HLA-B alleles of most subjects were reportedly predicted accurately from TCR beta sequences.

The PCR ran on 60 Vbeta and 13 Jbeta primers. The table came from immunoSEQ multiplex PCR; TCRdb's copy has only in-frame clones and leaves some out. The table has roughly 170,000 clones, approximately 71% seen once. Per germline, CDR1 SGHNT and CDR2 YYREEE (reference sequence). V lost 0 bases, J lost 3 bases, and 16 bases lay in between. The CDR3 extends over 16 amino acids. About this clone itself: Antigen unknown.

The chain employs TRBV5-4 and TRBJ2-7; possible D gene TRBD1, 6 bases. This receptor was taken from a girl between 5 and 17 years old in good health and CMV-seronegative. Specimen: PBMCs. The CDR3 loop is CASSLVTGGKIYEQYF. In DNA form, the CDR3 reads TGTGCCAGCAGCTTGGTGACAGGTGGAAAAATCTACGAGCAGTACTTC.